This T cell receptor beta chain was captured in a study of low-dose radiotherapy and immunotherapy resistance in tumors. Study-wide background: The fractionation for Cohort 1 was 0.5 Gy per fraction every 2 weeks, totaling 6.5 Gy. Every two weeks patients got nivolumab 240 mg flat dose, plus ipilimumab 1 mg/kg every six weeks, intravenously. On a schedule of every two weeks, intravenous cyclophosphamide at a dose of 200 mg/m2 was delivered one day before each radiation and immunotherapy administration.

This clonotype was observed at least ten times. First-strand cDNA relied on TRAV- and TRBV-specific primers spanning alpha and beta chains. The TCRs were subjected to amplification over around 19 PCR cycles employing a constant-region primer in conjunction with a V-primer adapter. In vitro transcription served to amplify the isolated mRNA. TCRdb re-called the reads with MiXCR, one entry per CDR3 protein. The sample carries tens of thousands of distinct CDR3 sequences, around 30% recorded once. The CDR3 totals 13 residues. Deletions cut 7 bases from V and 0 bases from J, with 12 bases between. Germline values: CDR1 SQVTM, CDR2 ANQGSEA. Regarding time point: before trial treatment.

V and J are TRBV29-1 and TRBJ1-1; D gene unclear. The sequence derives from a female donor with ovarian cancer. Sequences were derived from PBMCs, sampled before treatment. CDR3 residues: CSASFGLNTEAFF. The CDR3, as DNA: TGCAGCGCTTCCTTTGGGCTGAACACTGAAGCTTTCTTT.